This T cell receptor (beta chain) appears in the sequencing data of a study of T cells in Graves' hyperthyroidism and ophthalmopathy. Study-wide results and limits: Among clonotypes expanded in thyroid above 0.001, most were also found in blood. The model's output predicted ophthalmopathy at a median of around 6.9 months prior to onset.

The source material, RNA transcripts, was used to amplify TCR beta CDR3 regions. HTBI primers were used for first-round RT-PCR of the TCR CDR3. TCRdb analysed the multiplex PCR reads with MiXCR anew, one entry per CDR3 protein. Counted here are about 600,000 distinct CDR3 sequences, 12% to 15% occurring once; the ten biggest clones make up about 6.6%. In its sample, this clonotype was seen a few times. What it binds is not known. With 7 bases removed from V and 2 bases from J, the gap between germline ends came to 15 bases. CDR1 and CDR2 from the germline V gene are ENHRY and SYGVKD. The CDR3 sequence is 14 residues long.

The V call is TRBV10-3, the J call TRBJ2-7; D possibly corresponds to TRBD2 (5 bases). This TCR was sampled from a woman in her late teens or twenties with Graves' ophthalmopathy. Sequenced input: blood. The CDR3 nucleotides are TGTGCCATCAACGAGCCTAGCAGCGCCTACGAGCAGTACTTC. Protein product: CAINEPSSAYEQYF.